Detailed here is one TCR beta chain. The antigen is undetermined. Frozen PBMC stocks contributed approximately 2.1 micrograms of genomic DNA to the TCR beta libraries. The source of the sample is a study of cytotoxic CD8 clonotypes in ibrutinib-treated CLL. Background on the study: Results showed roughly 25 partial and 2 complete responses; following median around 73 months, around 15 remained remitted, roughly 12 advanced. Overall study findings and caveats: Private clonotypes, not public ones, expanded at ibrutinib response. There were differences in sampling times between sustained-remission and progressing patients.

Repertoires were generated with immunoSEQ multiplex PCR, while TCRdb's copy carries only in-frame clones and drops some. The repertoire holds approximately 150,000 clones, with under 85% as singletons. The sample in question was PBMCs, obtained after 24 months of ibrutinib treatment. The TCR sequence derives from a human donor with chronic lymphocytic leukemia.

Here the CDR3 DNA reads TGTGCCAGCAGTTTCGGGGGCTCCCGCACAGATACGCAGTATTTT. Residues: CASSFGGSRTDTQYF. The genes are TRBV28 and TRBJ2-3; TRBD1 or TRBD2 may be the D gene (6 bases each). This CDR3 contains 15 residues. Germline-derived CDR1 and CDR2 are MDHEN and SYDVKM. Trimming stripped 3 bases from V and 1 base from J, with 11 bases between.